This T cell receptor beta chain was sequenced during a study of blood T cell repertoires in COVID-19. Study-level background: PBMCs, B-cell-depleted T cells, or T cells provided the cDNA or gDNA that made up the material.

In terms of age and location, participants ranged from roughly 18 to 90 years and lived in about 25 US areas. Clinical histories supplied by participants themselves formed the basis of cohort assignment. J was trimmed by 5 bases and V by 4 bases; bases with no gene match: 1. The CDR3 loop spans 13 amino acids. In germline, CDR1 is PRHDT, CDR2 FYEKMQ (reference sequence). Authors' data handling: Counts of nucleated cells, estimated from reference gene primer amplification, were obtained. Assay used: immunoSEQ multiplex PCR; TCRdb lists only in-frame clones, some missing. The V and J calls and clone size come from that table; D and trimming were worked out from the DNA. The sample holds about 160,000 clones, 80% to 90% seen once.

The TCR originated in a woman between 50 and 59 years old in a cohort exposed to, infected with or recovered from COVID-19 (not recorded which). The specimen sequenced was PBMCs or T cells enriched from blood (not recorded which). This chain joins TRBV13 and TRBJ1-1; TRBD1 matches 10 bases. CDR3 nucleotides: TGTGCCAGCAGCTCGGACAGGGGGACTGAAGCTTTCTTT. Translated: CASSSDRGTEAFF.